The entry that follows covers one T cell receptor (beta chain) sequence. The data stem from a study of blood T cell repertoires in COVID-19. Looking at the study overall: Spain, Italy and the United States supplied samples that represented acute and convalescent COVID-19. Sample material is recorded as cDNA or gDNA derived from T cells, B-cell-depleted T cells, or PBMCs.

Some clones are missing from TCRdb's copy, which holds only in-frame ones; the method was immunoSEQ multiplex PCR. The sample records about 100,000 clones, 89% being singletons. The receptor's source is a man aged 40-50 years with active or convalescent COVID-19. Sequencing was done on a sample of peripheral blood.

The chain's CDR3 is CASSLTGNTEAFF. CDR3 nucleotides: TGTGCCAGTAGTTTGACGGGGAACACTGAAGCTTTCTTT. The genes are TRBV19 and TRBJ1-1; D uncertain. The CDR3 covers 13 residues. CDR1 and CDR2 from the germline V gene are LNHDA and SQIVND (reference sequence). Between the trimmed V and J ends, which lost 5 bases and 1 base, there was a span of 8 bases. Complete variable domain (other parts from reference TRBV19 and TRBJ1-1): DGGITQSPKYLFRKEGQNVTLSCEQNLNHDAMYWYRQDPGQGLRLIYYSQIVNDFQKGDIAEGYSVSREKKESFPLTVTSAQKNPTAFYLCASSLTGNTEAFFGQGTRLTVV.